These 18 T cell receptor beta chains were sequenced from one sample in a study of blood T cell repertoires in COVID-19. The data were produced by immunoSEQ multiplex PCR, yet TCRdb's version contains in-frame clones alone and is incomplete. Found here are approximately 200,000 clones, about nine tenths of them singletons; the top ten hold around 2.4%. Sample: PBMCs or T cells enriched from blood (not recorded which). These TCRs come from a woman in her twenties or thirties who had recovered from COVID-19.

The chain uses TRBV23-1 and TRBJ2-7; TRBD1 matches at 9 bases. TRBV23-1 is filed as an ORF, its function uncertain. The CDR3 loop spans 18 amino acids. Trimming at V came to 6 bases and at J to 2 bases, leaving 17 bases not matched to a gene. The CDR3 coding sequence is TGCGCCAGCAGGCCCCTGGGCCAGGGACAGGGATGCCCCTACGAGCAGTACTTC. It specifies CASRPLGQGQGCPYEQYF.

The chain employs TRBV3-1 (or the pseudogene TRBV3-2) and TRBJ2-7; tentative D call: TRBD2 (6 bases). CDR1 LGHDT and CDR2 YNNKEL come from the germline V gene (reference sequence). There are 14 residues in the CDR3. The germline V and J ends were trimmed by 0 bases and 6 bases, with 12 bases remaining between them. CDR3 sequence: CASSQDQLASEQYF. CDR3 DNA sequence: TGTGCCAGCAGCCAAGATCAACTAGCATCCGAGCAGTACTTC.

This clone was seen a few times. The rearrangement uses TRBV19 and TRBJ1-5; 8 bases fit TRBD1. V shed 7 bases and J 3 bases; nucleotides not matched to a gene: 8. The germline V gene has CDR1 LNHDA and CDR2 SQIVND (reference sequence). CDR3 length: 15 residues. The CDR3 sequence: CASKMDRADNQPQHF. The CDR3 region has the DNA TGTGCCAGTAAAATGGACAGGGCGGACAATCAGCCCCAGCATTTT.

This clone has a single count. The V gene is TRBV7-2, the J gene TRBJ2-2; the D is unclear. Germline V gives CDR1 SGHTA, CDR2 FQGNSA. The CDR3 length is 13 residues. Trimming left V 7 bases short and J 1 base short, with 7 bases between. The CDR3 bases are TGTGCCAGCACCTCTAGGAACACCGGGGAGCTGTTTTTT. Translation: CASTSRNTGELFF. The whole variable domain, remainder taken from reference TRBV7-2 and TRBJ2-2, is GAGVSQSPSNKVTEKGKDVELRCDPISGHTALYWYRQSLGQGLEFLIYFQGNSAPDKSGLPSDRFSAERTGGSVSTLTIQRTQQEDSAVYLCASTSRNTGELFFGEGSRLTVL.

This clone was picked up one time. J is TRBJ2-5 and V is TRBV11-2; D is undetermined. The CDR3 has 12 residues. Germline V gene sequence: CDR1 SGHAT, CDR2 FQNNGV. The V gene lost 1 base and the J gene lost 5 bases, with 5 bases spanning the gap. CDR3 region: CASSLGQETQYF. CDR3 DNA sequence: TGTGCCAGCAGCTTAGGTCAGGAGACCCAGTACTTC.

V gene TRBV14 combines with J gene TRBJ2-7, with 9 bases aligning to TRBD1. This CDR3 has 13 residues. With V trimmed by 5 bases and J by 6 bases, 5 bases remained unmatched. The germline V gene encodes CDR1 SGHDN and CDR2 FVKESK. The CDR3 is CASSSGTGSEQYF. DNA for the CDR3: TGTGCCAGCAGCTCCGGGACAGGGAGCGAGCAGTACTTC. Together with reference TRBV14 and TRBJ2-7, the CDR3 gives the full variable domain: EAGVTQFPSHSVIEKGQTVTLRCDPISGHDNLYWYRRVMGKEIKFLLHFVKESKQDESGMPNNRFLAERTGGTYSTLKVQPAELEDSGVYFCASSSGTGSEQYFGPGTRLTVT.

V usage is TRBV5-1 and J usage is TRBJ1-2; D gene ambiguous. Trimming stripped 0 bases from V and 7 bases from J, with 10 bases between. CDR3 size: 13 residues. CDR1 is SGHRS and CDR2 is YFSETQ in the germline V gene. The CDR3 reads CASSLEGEGGYTF. CDR3 DNA: TGCGCCAGCAGCTTGGAGGGAGAGGGTGGCTACACCTTC.

The chain recombines TRBV9 with TRBJ1-3; D unclear. CDR1 is SGDLS, CDR2 YYNGEE, per germline. V lost 4 bases, J lost 0 bases, and 11 bases lay in between. The CDR3 is 15 residues long. The DNA of the CDR3 is TGTGCCAGCAGCAGTGGGCCCATCTCTGGAAACACCATATATTTT. Translating it yields CASSSGPISGNTIYF.

The chain couples TRBV4-3 to TRBJ2-1; 13 nucleotides match TRBD2. This CDR3 spans 15 amino acids. Germline CDR1 LGHNA, CDR2 YSLEER. Trimming took 1 base from V and 7 from J; bases not matched to a gene: 1. The CDR3: CASSQVTSGRNEQFF. The CDR3, as DNA: TGCGCCAGCAGCCAAGTGACTAGCGGGAGGAATGAGCAGTTCTTC.

V and J are TRBV5-6 and TRBJ2-7, with 12 bases fitting TRBD2. Trimming cost V 0 bases and J 5 bases; bases outside gene matches: 12. Germline V CDR1 and CDR2: SGHDT, YYEEEE. The CDR3 length is 18 residues. CDR3 protein: CASSLVFSSGRASHEQYF. The CDR3 nucleotides read TGTGCCAGCAGCTTGGTATTCTCTAGCGGGAGGGCCAGCCACGAGCAGTACTTC. Full variable domain (rest looked up from reference TRBV5-6 and TRBJ2-7): DAGVTQSPTHLIKTRGQQVTLRCSPKSGHDTVSWYQQALGQGPQFIFQYYEEEERQRGNFPDRFSGHQFPNYSSELNVNALLLGDSALYLCASSLVFSSGRASHEQYFGPGTRLTVT.

The chain couples TRBV5-8 to TRBJ2-5, with TRBD2 matching 10 bases. V lost 0 bases to trimming and J lost 1 base; unmatched junction nucleotides: 0. The CDR3 runs to 15 residues. Looked up from germline, CDR1 is SGHTS and CDR2 is YDEGEE. CDR3 coding DNA: TGTGCCAGCAGCTTGGAGCGGGAGGGCCAAGAGACCCAGTACTTC. The encoded protein is CASSLEREGQETQYF.

The table lists this clone with a count of one. This chain links TRBV3-1 (or the pseudogene TRBV3-2) with TRBJ2-2, with D maybe TRBD1 (6 bases). From germline, CDR1 is LGHDT and CDR2 YNNKEL (reference sequence). V lost 4 bases, J lost 6 bases, and 15 bases lay in between. This CDR3 comprises 15 residues. DNA for the CDR3: TGTGCCAGCAGCCCAGACAGGCGAAGGTCCGGGGAGCTGTTTTTT. It encodes CASSPDRRRSGELFF.

V gene TRBV7-6 combines with J gene TRBJ2-7, with TRBD1 matching 10 bases. CDR3 size: 14 residues. Germline V gene lookup returns CDR1 SGHVS and CDR2 FNYEAQ. Losses at the gene ends were 4 bases for V and 3 bases for J; bases not matched to a gene: 3. CDR3 loop: CASSSGTGDYEQYF. The CDR3 bases are TGTGCCAGCAGCTCCGGGACAGGGGACTACGAGCAGTACTTC.

The table lists this clone with a few counts. This chain links TRBV29-1 with TRBJ2-3, with 7 positions matching TRBD2. This CDR3 has 15 amino acids. V shed 6 bases, J shed 2 bases, and the junction held 11 bases outside the gene matches. The V gene's germline CDR1 is SQVTM and CDR2 ANQGSEA. The CDR3 protein is CSVLGGAGDTDTQYF. The CDR3 nucleotides read TGCAGCGTGCTGGGAGGTGCGGGGGACACAGATACGCAGTATTTT.

The chain recombines TRBV19 with TRBJ2-7, with 9 bases that match TRBD2. Germline V lookup: CDR1 LNHDA, CDR2 SQIVND (reference sequence). The V and J ends lost 4 bases and 3 bases, in that order; junction bases with no gene match: 7. The CDR3 consists of 15 residues. The CDR3, as DNA: TGTGCCAGTAGTAATAGAGCGGGGGGCTTCTACGAGCAGTACTTC. Translating it yields CASSNRAGGFYEQYF. Using reference TRBV19 and TRBJ2-7 for the parts outside the CDR3, the full variable domain is DGGITQSPKYLFRKEGQNVTLSCEQNLNHDAMYWYRQDPGQGLRLIYYSQIVNDFQKGDIAEGYSVSREKKESFPLTVTSAQKNPTAFYLCASSNRAGGFYEQYFGPGTRLTVT.

In its sample, this clone was seen many times. This chain uses TRBV2 with TRBJ2-5, with TRBD2 matching 9 bases. CDR3 length equals 15 residues. From germline, CDR1 is SNHLY and CDR2 FYNNEI. Germline trimming cut 10 bases from V and 5 bases from J; bases unmatched to any gene: 14. CDR3 sequence reads: CAIPPGSGRWETQYF. The CDR3 coding sequence is TGTGCCATCCCACCCGGGAGCGGGAGGTGGGAGACCCAGTACTTC.

The J gene is TRBJ1-2, the V gene TRBV11-3; D gene unclear. CDR3 length: 12 residues. CDR1 is SGHNT, CDR2 YENEEA, per germline. Between the trimmed V and J ends, which lost 1 base and 8 bases, there was a span of 8 bases. Written as DNA, the CDR3 is TGTGCCAGCAGCTTAGGGACTCTAGGCTACACCTTC. Protein sequence: CASSLGTLGYTF.

The chain recombines TRBV6-2 or TRBV6-3 with TRBJ1-1, with a weak D call TRBD1 (5 bases). V was trimmed by 4 bases and J by 3 bases, leaving 24 bases between them. The CDR3 totals 18 residues. Germline lookup yields CDR1 MNHEY and CDR2 SVGEGT. The CDR3 reads CASSSPPWTLPGDTEAFF. CDR3 bases: TGTGCCAGCAGTTCCCCCCCCTGGACCCTCCCGGGGGACACTGAAGCTTTCTTT.